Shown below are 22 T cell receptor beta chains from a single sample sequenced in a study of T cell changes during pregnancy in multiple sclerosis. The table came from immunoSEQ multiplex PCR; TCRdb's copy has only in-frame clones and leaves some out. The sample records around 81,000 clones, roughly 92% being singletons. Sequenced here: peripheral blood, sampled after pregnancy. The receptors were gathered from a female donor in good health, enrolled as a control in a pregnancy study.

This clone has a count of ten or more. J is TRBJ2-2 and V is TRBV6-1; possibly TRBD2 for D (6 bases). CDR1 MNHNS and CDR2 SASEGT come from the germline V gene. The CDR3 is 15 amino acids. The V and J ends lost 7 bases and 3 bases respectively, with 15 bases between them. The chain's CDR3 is CASTHGSGDTGELFF. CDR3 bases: TGTGCCAGCACACACGGGAGTGGGGACACCGGGGAGCTGTTTTTT.

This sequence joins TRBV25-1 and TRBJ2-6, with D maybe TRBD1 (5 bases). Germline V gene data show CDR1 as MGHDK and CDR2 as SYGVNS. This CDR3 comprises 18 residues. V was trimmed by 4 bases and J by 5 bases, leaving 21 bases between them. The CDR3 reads CASSGHTTGQSRANVLTF. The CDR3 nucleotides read TGTGCCAGCAGTGGCCATACAACTGGACAAAGTCGGGCCAACGTCCTGACTTTC.

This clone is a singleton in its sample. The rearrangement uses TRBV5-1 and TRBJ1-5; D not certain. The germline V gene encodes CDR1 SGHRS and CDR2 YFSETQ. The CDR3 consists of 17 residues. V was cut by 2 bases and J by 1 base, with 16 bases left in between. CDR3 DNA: TGCGCCAGCAGCTTACGGACGGGAGATCCCAGCAATCAGCCCCAGCATTTT. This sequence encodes CASSLRTGDPSNQPQHF.

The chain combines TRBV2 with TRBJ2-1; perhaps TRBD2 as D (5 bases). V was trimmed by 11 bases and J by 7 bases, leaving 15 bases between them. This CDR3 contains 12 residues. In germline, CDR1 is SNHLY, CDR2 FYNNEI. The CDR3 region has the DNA TGTGCCCGACGGGAATTCGGTAATGAGCAGTTCTTC. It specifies CARREFGNEQFF. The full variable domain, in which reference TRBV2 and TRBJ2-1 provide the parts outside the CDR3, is EPEVTQTPSHQVTQMGQEVILRCVPISNHLYFYWYRQILGQKVEFLVSFYNNEISEKSEIFDDQFSVERPDGSNFTLKIRSTKLEDSAMYFCARREFGNEQFFGPGTRLTVL.

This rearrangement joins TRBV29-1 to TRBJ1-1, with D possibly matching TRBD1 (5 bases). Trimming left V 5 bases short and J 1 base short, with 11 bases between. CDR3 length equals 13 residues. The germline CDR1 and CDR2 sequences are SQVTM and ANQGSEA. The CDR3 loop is CSVFFTGNTEAFF. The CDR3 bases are TGCAGCGTTTTCTTTACAGGGAACACTGAAGCTTTCTTT.

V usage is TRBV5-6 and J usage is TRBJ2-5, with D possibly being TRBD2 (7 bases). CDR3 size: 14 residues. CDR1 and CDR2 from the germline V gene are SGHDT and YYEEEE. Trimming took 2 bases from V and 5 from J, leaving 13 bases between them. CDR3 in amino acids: CASSLARGLETQYF. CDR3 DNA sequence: TGTGCCAGCAGCTTAGCGCGGGGGCTCGAGACCCAGTACTTC.

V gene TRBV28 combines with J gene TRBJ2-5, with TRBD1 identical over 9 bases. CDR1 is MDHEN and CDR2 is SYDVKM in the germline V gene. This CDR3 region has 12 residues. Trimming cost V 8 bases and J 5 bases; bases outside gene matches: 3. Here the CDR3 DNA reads TGTGCCAGCCTCGACAGGGGGGAGACCCAGTACTTC. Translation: CASLDRGETQYF. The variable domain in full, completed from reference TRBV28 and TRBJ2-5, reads DVKVTQSSRYLVKRTGEKVFLECVQDMDHENMFWYRQDPGLGLRLIYFSYDVKMKEKGDIPEGYSVSREKKERFSLILESASTNQTSMYLCASLDRGETQYFGPGTRLLVL.

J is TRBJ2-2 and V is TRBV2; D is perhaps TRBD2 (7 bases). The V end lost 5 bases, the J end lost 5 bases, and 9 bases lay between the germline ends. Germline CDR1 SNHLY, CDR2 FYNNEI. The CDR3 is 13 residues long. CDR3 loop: CASSRGGTGELFF. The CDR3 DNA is TGTGCCAGCAGTAGGGGGGGAACCGGGGAGCTGTTTTTT.

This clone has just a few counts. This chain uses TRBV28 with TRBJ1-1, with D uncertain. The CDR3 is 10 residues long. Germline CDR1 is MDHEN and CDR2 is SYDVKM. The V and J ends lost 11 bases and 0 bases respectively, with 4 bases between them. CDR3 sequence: CAHMNTEAFF. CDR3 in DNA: TGTGCCCACATGAACACTGAAGCTTTCTTT.

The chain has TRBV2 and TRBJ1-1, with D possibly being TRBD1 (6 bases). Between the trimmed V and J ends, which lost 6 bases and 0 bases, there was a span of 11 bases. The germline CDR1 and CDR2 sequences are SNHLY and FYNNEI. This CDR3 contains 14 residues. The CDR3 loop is CASRGQLMNTEAFF. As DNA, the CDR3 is TGTGCCAGCAGAGGACAGCTAATGAACACTGAAGCTTTCTTT.

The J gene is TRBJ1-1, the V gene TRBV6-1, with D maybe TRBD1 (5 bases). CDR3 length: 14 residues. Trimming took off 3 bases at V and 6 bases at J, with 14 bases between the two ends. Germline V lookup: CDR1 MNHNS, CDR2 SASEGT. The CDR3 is CASSDIAGMAEAFF. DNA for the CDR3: TGTGCCAGCAGTGATATTGCAGGGATGGCTGAAGCTTTCTTT.

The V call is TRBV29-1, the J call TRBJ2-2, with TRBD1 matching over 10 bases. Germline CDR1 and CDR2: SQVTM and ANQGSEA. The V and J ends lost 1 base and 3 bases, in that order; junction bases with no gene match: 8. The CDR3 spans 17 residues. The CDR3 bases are TGCAGCGTTGAAGGGGCACCGGGACAGGGGTACACCGGGGAGCTGTTTTTT. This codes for CSVEGAPGQGYTGELFF.

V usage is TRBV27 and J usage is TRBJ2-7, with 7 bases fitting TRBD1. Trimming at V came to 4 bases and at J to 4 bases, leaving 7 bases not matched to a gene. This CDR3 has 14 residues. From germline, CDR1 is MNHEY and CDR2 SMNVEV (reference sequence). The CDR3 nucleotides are TGTGCCAGCAGTTCCAGGACAGGCCCATACGAGCAGTACTTC. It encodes CASSSRTGPYEQYF.

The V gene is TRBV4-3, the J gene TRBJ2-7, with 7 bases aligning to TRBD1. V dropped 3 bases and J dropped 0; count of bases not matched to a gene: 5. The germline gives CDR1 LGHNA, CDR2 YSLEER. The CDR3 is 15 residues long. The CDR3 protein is CASSQIRDSSYEQYF. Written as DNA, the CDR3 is TGCGCCAGCAGCCAGATCCGGGACAGCTCCTACGAGCAGTACTTC.

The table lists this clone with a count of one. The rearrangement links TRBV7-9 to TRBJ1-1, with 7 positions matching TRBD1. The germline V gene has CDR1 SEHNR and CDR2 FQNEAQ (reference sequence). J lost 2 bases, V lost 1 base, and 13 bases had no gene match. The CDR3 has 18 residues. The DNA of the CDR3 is TGTGCCAGCAGCTTAGGATTTCTTCGGGACAGACGAAACACTGAAGCTTTCTTT. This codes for CASSLGFLRDRRNTEAFF.

The CDR3 sequence is CASSPGQGSYNEQFF. CDR3 sequence (DNA): TGTGCCAGCAGCCCCGGACAGGGGTCCTACAATGAGCAGTTCTTC. V gene TRBV5-4 combines with J gene TRBJ2-1; 9 bases match TRBD1. Per the germline V gene, CDR1 is SGHNT and CDR2 is YYREEE (reference sequence). This CDR3 comprises 15 residues. The V segment lost 4 bases and the J segment 1 base; nucleotides outside the gene matches: 3.

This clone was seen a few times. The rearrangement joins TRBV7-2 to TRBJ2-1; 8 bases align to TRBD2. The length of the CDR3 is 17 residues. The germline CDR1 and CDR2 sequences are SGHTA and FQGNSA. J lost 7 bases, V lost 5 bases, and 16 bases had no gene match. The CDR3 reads CASSIPGRASGGNEQFF. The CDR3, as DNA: TGTGCCAGCAGCATTCCCGGGAGGGCTAGCGGTGGGAATGAGCAGTTCTTC. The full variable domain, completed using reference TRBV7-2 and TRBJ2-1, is GAGVSQSPSNKVTEKGKDVELRCDPISGHTALYWYRQSLGQGLEFLIYFQGNSAPDKSGLPSDRFSAERTGGSVSTLTIQRTQQEDSAVYLCASSIPGRASGGNEQFFGPGTRLTVL.

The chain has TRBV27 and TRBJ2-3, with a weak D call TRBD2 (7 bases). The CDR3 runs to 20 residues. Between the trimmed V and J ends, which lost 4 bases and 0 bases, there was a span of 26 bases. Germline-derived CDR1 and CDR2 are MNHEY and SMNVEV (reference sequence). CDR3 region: CASSSTRGGARGGSTDTQYF. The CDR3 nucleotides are TGTGCCAGCAGTTCCACACGTGGGGGGGCCCGCGGGGGAAGCACAGATACGCAGTATTTT.

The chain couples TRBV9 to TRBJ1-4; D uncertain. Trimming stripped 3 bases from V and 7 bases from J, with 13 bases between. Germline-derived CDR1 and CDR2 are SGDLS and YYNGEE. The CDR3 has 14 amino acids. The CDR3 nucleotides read TGTGCCAGCAGCGAGGCGGGGTTTAGTGAAAAACTGTTTTTT. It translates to CASSEAGFSEKLFF.

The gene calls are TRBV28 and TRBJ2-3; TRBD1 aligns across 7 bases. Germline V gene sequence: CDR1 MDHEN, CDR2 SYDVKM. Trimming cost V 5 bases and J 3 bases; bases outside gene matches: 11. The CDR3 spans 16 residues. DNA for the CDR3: TGTGCCAGCAGTACCTCCGGAAGGGGGCGAACAGATACGCAGTATTTT. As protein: CASSTSGRGRTDTQYF.

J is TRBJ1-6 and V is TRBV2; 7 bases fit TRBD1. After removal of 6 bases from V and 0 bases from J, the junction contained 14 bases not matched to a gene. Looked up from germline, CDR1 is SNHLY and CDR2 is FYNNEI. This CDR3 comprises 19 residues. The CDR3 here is CASRSDRFLPGSYNSPLHF. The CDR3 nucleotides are TGTGCCAGCAGATCGGACAGGTTTTTGCCCGGCTCCTATAATTCACCCCTCCACTTT.

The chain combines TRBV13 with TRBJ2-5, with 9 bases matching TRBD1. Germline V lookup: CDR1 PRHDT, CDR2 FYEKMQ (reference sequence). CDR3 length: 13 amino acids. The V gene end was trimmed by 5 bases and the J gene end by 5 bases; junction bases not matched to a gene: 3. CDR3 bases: TGTGCCAGCAGCAGGGACAGGGACGAGACCCAGTACTTC. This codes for CASSRDRDETQYF.